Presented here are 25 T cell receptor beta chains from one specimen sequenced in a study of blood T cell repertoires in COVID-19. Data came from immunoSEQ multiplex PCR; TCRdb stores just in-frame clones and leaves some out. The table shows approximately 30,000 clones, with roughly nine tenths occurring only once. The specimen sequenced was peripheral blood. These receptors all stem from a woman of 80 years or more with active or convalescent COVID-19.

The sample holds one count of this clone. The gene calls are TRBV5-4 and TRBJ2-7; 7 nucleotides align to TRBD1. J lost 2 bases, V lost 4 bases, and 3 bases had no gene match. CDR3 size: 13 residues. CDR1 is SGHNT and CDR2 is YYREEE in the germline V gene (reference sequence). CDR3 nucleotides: TGTGCCAGCAGCCCGGGACAGACCTACGAGCAGTACTTC. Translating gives CASSPGQTYEQYF.

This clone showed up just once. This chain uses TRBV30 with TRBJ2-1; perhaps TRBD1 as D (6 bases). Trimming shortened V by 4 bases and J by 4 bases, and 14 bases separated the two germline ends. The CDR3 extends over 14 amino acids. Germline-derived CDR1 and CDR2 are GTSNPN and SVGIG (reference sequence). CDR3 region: CAWMPGQSYNEQFF. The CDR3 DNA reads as TGTGCCTGGATGCCAGGACAGAGTTACAATGAGCAGTTCTTC. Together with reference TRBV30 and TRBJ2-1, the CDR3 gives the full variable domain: SQTIHQWPATLVQPVGSPLSLECTVEGTSNPNLYWYRQAAGRGLQLLFYSVGIGQISSEVPQNLSASRPQDRQFILSSKKLLLSDSGFYLCAWMPGQSYNEQFFGPGTRLTVL.

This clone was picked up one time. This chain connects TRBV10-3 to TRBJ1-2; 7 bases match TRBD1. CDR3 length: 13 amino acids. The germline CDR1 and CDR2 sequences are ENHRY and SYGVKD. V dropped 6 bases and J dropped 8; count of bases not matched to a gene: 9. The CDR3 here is CAISRTGADGYTF. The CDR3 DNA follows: TGTGCCATCAGCCGTACAGGGGCGGACGGCTACACCTTC.

CDR3 in amino acids: CASSQDSQGINYGYTF. Here the CDR3 DNA reads TGCGCCAGCAGCCAAGATTCACAGGGAATTAACTATGGCTACACCTTC. The chain recombines TRBV4-1 with TRBJ1-2; D may be TRBD1 (6 bases). V gave up 0 bases and J gave up 1 base, with 12 bases separating them. There are 16 residues in the CDR3. Germline loops: CDR1 MGHRA, CDR2 YSYEKL.

This CDR3 reads CATAGAGTDTQYF. CDR3 sequence (DNA): TGTGCCACCGCTGGGGCGGGCACAGATACGCAGTATTTT. This chain joins TRBV10-3 and TRBJ2-3, with TRBD1 as a possible D gene (5 bases). The CDR3 is 13 residues long. Germline V lookup: CDR1 ENHRY, CDR2 SYGVKD. Trimming took off 10 bases at V and 1 base at J, with 12 bases between the two ends.

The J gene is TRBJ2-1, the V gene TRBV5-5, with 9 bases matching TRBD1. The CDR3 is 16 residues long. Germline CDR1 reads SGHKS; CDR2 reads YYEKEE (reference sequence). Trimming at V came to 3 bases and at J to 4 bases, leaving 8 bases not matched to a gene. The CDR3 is CASSSDRTGDYNEQFF. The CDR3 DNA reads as TGTGCCAGCAGCTCGGACCGGACAGGGGATTACAATGAGCAGTTCTTC. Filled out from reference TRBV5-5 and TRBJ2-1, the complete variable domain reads DAGVTQSPTHLIKTRGQQVTLRCSPISGHKSVSWYQQVLGQGPQFIFQYYEKEERGRGNFPDRFSARQFPNYSSELNVNALLLGDSALYLCASSSDRTGDYNEQFFGPGTRLTVL.

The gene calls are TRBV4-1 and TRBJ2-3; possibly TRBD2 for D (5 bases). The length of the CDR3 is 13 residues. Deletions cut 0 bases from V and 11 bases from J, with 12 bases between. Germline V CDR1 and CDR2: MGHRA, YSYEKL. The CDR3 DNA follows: TGCGCCAGCAGCCAAGAAACGGGGTATCGGCAGTATTTT. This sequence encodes CASSQETGYRQYF.

This CDR3 is CASSFFAGGQETQYF. In DNA form, the CDR3 reads TGCGCCAGCAGCTTTTTCGCGGGGGGACAAGAGACCCAGTACTTC. This rearrangement joins TRBV5-1 to TRBJ2-5, with 8 bases lining up with TRBD2. The CDR3 runs 15 residues. J was trimmed by 2 bases and V by 2 bases; bases with no gene match: 5. Looked up from germline, CDR1 is SGHRS and CDR2 is YFSETQ.

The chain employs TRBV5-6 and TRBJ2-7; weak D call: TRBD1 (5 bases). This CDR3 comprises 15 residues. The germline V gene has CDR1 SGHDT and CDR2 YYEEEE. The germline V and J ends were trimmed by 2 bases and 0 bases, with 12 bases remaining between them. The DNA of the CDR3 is TGTGCCAGCAGCTTATCGTCAGGGTCCTCCTACGAGCAGTACTTC. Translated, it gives CASSLSSGSSYEQYF.

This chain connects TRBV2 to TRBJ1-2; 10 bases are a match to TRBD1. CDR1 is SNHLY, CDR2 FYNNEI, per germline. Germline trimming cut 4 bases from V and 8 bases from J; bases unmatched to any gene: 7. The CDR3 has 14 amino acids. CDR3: CASSALRDRGGYTF. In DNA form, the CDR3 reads TGTGCCAGCAGTGCTCTCCGGGACAGGGGAGGCTACACCTTC.

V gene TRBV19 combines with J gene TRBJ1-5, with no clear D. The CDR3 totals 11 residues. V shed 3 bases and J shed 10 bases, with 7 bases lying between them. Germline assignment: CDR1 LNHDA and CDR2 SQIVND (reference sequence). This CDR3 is CASSIAGPQHF. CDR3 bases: TGTGCCAGTAGTATTGCCGGTCCCCAGCATTTT.

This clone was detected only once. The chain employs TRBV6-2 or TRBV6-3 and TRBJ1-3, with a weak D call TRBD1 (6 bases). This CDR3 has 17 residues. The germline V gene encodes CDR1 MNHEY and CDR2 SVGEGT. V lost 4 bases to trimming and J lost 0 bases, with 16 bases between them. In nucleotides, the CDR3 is TGTGCCAGCAGTTCGCCGTCGACAGGAGTCTCTGGAAACACCATATATTTT. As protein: CASSSPSTGVSGNTIYF.

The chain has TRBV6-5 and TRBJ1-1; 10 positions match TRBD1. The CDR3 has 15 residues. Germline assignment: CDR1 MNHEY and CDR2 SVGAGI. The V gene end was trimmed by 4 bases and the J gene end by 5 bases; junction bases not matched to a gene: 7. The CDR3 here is CASSFLRDRGTEAFF. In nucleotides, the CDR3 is TGTGCCAGCAGTTTCCTCCGGGACAGGGGTACTGAAGCTTTCTTT.

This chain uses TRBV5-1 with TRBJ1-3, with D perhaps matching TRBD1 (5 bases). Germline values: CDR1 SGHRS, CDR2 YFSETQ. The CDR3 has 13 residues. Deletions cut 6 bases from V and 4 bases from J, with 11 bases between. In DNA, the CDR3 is TGCGCCAGCACCCAGGGTTACGGAAACACCATATATTTT. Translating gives CASTQGYGNTIYF.

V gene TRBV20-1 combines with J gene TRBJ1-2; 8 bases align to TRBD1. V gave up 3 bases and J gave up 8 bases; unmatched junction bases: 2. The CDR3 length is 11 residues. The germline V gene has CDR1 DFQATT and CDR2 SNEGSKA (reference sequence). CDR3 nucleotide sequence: TGCAGTGCTAGGGCAGGGGGCGGCTACACCTTC. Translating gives CSARAGGGYTF.

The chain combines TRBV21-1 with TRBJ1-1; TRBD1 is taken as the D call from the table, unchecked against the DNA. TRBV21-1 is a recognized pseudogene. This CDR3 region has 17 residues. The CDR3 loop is CASSGRISGETDTEAFF. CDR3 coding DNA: TGTGCCAGCAGTGGCCGGATTTCAGGGGAGACGGACACTGAAGCTTTCTTT.

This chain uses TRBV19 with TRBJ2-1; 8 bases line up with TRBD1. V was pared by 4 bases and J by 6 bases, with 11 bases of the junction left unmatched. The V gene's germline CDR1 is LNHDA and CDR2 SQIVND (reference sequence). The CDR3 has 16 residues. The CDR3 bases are TGTGCCAGTAGTACCCGACAGGGGATAAGGGGCAATGAGCAGTTCTTC. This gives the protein CASSTRQGIRGNEQFF.

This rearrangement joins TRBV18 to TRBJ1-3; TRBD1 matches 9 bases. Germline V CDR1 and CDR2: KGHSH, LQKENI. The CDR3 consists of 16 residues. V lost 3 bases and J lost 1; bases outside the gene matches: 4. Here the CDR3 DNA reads TGTGCCAGCTCACCCGGACAGGGGAATTCTGGAAACACCATATATTTT. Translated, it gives CASSPGQGNSGNTIYF.

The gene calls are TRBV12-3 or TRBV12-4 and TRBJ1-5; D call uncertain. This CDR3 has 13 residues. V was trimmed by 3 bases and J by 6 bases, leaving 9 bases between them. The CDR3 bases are TGTGCCAGCAGTTTTATCGAGGGTCAGCCCCAGCATTTT. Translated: CASSFIEGQPQHF.

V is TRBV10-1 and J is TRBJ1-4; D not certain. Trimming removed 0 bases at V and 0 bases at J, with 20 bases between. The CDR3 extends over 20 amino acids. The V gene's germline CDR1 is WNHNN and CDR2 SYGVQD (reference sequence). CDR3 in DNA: TGCGCCAGCAGTGAGTCGAGAGGGATGCGGATGATTGCAACTAATGAAAAACTGTTTTTT. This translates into CASSESRGMRMIATNEKLFF.

This CDR3 is CASRDQGRPSTDTQYF. The CDR3, as DNA: TGTGCCAGTAGAGATCAGGGCCGACCTAGCACAGATACGCAGTATTTT. The rearrangement joins TRBV19 to TRBJ2-3; possibly TRBD1 for D (5 bases). Germline CDR1 LNHDA, CDR2 SQIVND (reference sequence). Trimming removed 6 bases from V and 0 bases from J, with 16 bases in between. This CDR3 comprises 16 residues.

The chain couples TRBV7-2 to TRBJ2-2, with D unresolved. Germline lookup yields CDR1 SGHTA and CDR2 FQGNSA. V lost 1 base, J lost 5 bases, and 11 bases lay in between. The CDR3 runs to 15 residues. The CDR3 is CASSLEMSPTGELFF. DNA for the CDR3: TGTGCCAGCAGCTTAGAGATGAGCCCTACCGGGGAGCTGTTTTTT.

The CDR3 bases are TGCGCCAGCAAGCTAGCGGGGGGGTTTAACACCGGGGAGCTGTTTTTT. It translates to CASKLAGGFNTGELFF. The rearrangement links TRBV10-1 to TRBJ2-2, with 12 bases identical to TRBD2. Germline V lookup: CDR1 WNHNN, CDR2 SYGVQD (reference sequence). This CDR3 contains 16 residues. V trimming: 7 bases; J trimming: 2 bases; junction bases outside the gene matches: 5.

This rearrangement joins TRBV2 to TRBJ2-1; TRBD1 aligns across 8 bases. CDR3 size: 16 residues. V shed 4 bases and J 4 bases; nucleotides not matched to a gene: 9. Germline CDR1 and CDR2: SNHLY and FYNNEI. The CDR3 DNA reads TGTGCCAGCAGTGGGACAGGGACCACCTCGTACAATGAGCAGTTCTTC. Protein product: CASSGTGTTSYNEQFF.

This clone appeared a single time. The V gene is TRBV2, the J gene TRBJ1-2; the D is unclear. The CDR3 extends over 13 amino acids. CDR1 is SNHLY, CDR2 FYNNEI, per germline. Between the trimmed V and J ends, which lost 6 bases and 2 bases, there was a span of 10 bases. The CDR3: CASSESYNYGYTF. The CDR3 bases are TGTGCCAGCAGCGAGTCCTACAACTATGGCTACACCTTC.